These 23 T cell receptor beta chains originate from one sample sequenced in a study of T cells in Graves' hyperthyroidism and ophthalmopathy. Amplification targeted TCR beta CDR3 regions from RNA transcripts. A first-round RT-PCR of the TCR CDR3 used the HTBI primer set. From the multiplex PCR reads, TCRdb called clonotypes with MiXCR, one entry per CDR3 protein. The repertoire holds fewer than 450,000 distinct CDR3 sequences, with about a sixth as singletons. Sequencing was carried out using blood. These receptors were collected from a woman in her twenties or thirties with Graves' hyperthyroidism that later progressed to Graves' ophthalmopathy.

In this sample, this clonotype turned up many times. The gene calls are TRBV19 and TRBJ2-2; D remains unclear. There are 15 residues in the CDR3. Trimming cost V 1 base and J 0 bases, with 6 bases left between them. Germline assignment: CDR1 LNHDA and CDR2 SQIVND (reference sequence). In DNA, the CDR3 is TGTGCCAGTAGTATAGGTCCAGCGAACACCGGGGAGCTGTTTTTT. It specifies CASSIGPANTGELFF.

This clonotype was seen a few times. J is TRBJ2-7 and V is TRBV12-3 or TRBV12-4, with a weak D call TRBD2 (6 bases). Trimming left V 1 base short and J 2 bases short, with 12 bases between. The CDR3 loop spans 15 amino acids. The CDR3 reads CASSLVAGSTYEQYF. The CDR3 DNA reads TGTGCCAGCAGTTTAGTTGCGGGGTCGACCTACGAGCAGTACTTC.

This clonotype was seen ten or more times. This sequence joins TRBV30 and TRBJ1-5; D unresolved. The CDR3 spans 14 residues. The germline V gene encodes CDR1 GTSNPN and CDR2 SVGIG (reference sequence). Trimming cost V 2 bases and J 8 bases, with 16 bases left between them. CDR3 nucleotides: TGTGCCTGGAGTAAAGGAATAGGGAAGGAGCCCCAGCATTTT. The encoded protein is CAWSKGIGKEPQHF.

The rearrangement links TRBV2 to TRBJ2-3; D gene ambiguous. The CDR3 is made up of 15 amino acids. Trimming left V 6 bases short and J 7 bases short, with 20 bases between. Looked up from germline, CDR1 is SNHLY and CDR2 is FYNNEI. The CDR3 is CASSRHLTAFNTQYF. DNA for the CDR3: TGTGCCAGCAGCCGCCACTTGACCGCATTTAATACGCAGTATTTT.

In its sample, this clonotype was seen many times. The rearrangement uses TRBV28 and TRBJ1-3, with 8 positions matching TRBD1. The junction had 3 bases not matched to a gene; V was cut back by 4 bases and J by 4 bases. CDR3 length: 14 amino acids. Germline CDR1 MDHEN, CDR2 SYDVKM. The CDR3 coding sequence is TGTGCCAGCAGTTCCCCAGGGGGCGGAAACACCATATATTTT. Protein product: CASSSPGGGNTIYF.

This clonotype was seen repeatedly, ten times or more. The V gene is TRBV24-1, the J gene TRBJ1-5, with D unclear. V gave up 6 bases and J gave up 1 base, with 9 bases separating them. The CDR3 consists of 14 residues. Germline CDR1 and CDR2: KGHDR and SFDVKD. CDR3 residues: CATSSAGSNQPQHF. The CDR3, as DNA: TGTGCCACCAGTTCCGCGGGGAGCAATCAGCCCCAGCATTTT.

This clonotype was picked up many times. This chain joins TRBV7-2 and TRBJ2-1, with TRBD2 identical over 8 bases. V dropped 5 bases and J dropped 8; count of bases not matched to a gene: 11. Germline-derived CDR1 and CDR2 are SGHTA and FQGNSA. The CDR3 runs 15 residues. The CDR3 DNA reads TGTGCCAGCAGCCCCAGACGGGGGGGAGGTGATGAGCAGTTCTTC. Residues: CASSPRRGGGDEQFF.

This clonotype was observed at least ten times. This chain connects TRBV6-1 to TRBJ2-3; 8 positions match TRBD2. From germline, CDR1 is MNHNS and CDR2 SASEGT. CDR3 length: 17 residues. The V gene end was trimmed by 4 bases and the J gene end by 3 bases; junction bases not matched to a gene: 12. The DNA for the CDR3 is TGTGCCAGCAGTGCCCGACCCGGGACTAGGACTACAGATACGCAGTATTTT. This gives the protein CASSARPGTRTTDTQYF.

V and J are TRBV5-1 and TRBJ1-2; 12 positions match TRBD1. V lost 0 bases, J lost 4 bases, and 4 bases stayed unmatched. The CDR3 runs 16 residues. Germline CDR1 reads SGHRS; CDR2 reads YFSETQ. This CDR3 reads CASSLDPGQGAYGYTF. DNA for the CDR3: TGCGCCAGCAGCTTGGATCCGGGACAGGGGGCCTATGGCTACACCTTC.

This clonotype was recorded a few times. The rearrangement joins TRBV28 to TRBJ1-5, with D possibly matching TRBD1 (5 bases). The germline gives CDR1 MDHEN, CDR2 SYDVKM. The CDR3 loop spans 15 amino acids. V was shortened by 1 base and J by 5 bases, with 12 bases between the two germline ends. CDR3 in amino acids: CASSLSALGDQPQHF. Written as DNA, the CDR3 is TGTGCCAGCAGTTTATCGGCTCTGGGGGATCAGCCCCAGCATTTT.

The CDR3 is CASSLLAGRSEQFF. CDR3 coding DNA: TGTGCCAGCAGCCTACTAGCGGGACGCAGCGAGCAGTTCTTC. V gene TRBV12-3 or TRBV12-4 combines with J gene TRBJ2-1; 10 bases align to TRBD2. With V trimmed by 6 bases and J by 10 bases, 9 bases remained unmatched. This CDR3 has 14 amino acids.

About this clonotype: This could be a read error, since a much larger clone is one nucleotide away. The CDR3 sequence is CATSPRQGMEEQYF. The CDR3 DNA is TGTGCCACCAGTCCTCGACAGGGGATGGAGGAGCAGTACTTC. The J gene is TRBJ2-7, the V gene TRBV28; 8 bases agree with TRBD1. Germline loops: CDR1 MDHEN, CDR2 SYDVKM. There are 14 residues in the CDR3.

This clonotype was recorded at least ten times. Here the CDR3 reads CASSFLDEKNIQYF. CDR3 coding DNA: TGTGCCAGCAGTTTTTTGGACGAAAAAAACATTCAGTACTTC. The rearrangement links TRBV28 to TRBJ2-4; no clear D gene. Per the germline V gene, CDR1 is MDHEN and CDR2 is SYDVKM. Deletions cut 3 bases from V and 4 bases from J, with 10 bases between. The CDR3 length is 14 residues.

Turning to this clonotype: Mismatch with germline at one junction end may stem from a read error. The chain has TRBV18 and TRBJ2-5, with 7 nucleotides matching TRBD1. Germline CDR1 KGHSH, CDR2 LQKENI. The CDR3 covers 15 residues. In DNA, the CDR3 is TGTGCCAGCTCACCTCCGGGGACAGCCCAAGAGACCCCGTACTTC. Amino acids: CASSPPGTAQETPYF. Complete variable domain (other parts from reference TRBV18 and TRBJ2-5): NAGVMQNPRHLVRRRGQEARLRCSPMKGHSHVYWYRQLPEEGLKFMVYLQKENIIDESGMPKERFSAEFPKEGPSILRIQQVVRGDSAAYFCASSPPGTAQETPYFGPGTRLLVL.

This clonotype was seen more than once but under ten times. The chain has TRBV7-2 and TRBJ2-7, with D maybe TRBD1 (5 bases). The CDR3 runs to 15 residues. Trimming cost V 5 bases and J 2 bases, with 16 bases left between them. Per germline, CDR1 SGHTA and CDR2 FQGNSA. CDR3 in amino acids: CASSRFGQGTYEQYF. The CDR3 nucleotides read TGTGCCAGCAGCCGCTTTGGCCAGGGCACCTACGAGCAGTACTTC.

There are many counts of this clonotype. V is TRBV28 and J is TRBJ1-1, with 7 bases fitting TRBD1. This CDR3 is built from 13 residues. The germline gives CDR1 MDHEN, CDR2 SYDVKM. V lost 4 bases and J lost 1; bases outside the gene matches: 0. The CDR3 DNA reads TGTGCCAGCAGTTGGACAGGGAACACTGAAGCTTTCTTT. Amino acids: CASSWTGNTEAFF.

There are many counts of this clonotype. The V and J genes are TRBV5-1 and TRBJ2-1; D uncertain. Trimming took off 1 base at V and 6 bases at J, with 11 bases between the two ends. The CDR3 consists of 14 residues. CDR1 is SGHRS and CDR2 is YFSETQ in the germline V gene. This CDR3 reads CASSLSPPTNEQFF. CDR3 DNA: TGCGCCAGCAGCTTGTCCCCCCCAACCAATGAGCAGTTCTTC.

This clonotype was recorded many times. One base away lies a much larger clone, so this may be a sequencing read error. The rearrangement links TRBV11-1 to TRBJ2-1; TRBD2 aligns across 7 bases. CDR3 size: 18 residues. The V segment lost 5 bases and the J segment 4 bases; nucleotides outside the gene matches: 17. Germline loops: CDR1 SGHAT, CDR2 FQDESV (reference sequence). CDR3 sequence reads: CASSPKLARKLDYNEQFF. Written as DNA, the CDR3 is TGTGCCAGCAGCCCGAAACTAGCGCGAAAACTGGATTACAATGAGCAGTTCTTC. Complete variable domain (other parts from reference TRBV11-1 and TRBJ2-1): EAEVAQSPRYKITEKSQAVAFWCDPISGHATLYWYRQILGQGPELLVQFQDESVVDDSQLPKDRFSAERLKGVDSTLKIQPAELGDSAMYLCASSPKLARKLDYNEQFFGPGTRLTVL.

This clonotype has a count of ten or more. The CDR3: CSAIGGGSYEQYF. The CDR3 DNA reads as TGCAGTGCTATTGGCGGGGGGTCCTACGAGCAGTACTTC. The chain carries TRBV20-1 and TRBJ2-7; 8 bases align to TRBD2. The CDR3 contains 13 residues. Trimming at V came to 4 bases and at J to 1 base, leaving 3 bases not matched to a gene. Per the germline V gene, CDR1 is DFQATT and CDR2 is SNEGSKA (reference sequence).

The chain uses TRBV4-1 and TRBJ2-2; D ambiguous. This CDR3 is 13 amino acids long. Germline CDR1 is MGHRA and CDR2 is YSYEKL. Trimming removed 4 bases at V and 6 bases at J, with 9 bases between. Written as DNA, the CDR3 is TGCGCCAGCAGCCGAGAGTTCGCCGGGGAGCTGTTTTTT. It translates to CASSREFAGELFF.

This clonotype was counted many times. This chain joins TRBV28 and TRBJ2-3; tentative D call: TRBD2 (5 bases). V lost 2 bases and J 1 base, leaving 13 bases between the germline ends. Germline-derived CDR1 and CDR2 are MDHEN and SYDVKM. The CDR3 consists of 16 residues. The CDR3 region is CASSLLQAGRTDTQYF. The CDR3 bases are TGTGCCAGCAGTTTACTTCAGGCGGGCCGCACAGATACGCAGTATTTT.

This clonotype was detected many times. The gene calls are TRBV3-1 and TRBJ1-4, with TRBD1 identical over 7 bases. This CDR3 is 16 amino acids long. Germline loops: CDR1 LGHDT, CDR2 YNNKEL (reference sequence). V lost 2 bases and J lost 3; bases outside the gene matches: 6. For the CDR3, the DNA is TGTGCCAGCAGCCAATACCCCGGACAGGCTAATGAAAAACTGTTTTTT. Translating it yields CASSQYPGQANEKLFF.

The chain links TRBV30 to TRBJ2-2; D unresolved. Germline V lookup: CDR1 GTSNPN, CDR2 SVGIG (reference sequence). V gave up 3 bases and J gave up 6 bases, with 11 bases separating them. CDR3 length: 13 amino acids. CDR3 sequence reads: CAWRAPFPGELFF. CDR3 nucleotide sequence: TGTGCCTGGAGGGCCCCGTTCCCCGGGGAGCTGTTTTTT.